Sequencing of this TCR beta chain was carried out in a study of shared clonotypes between healthy human individuals. The overall study: CD4 naive and CD4 memory each took three plates per donor, while CD8 naive took two and CD8 memory one. General study results and limits: Naive subsets typically showed greater estimated richness than memory subsets.

CDR1 is SGHTA and CDR2 is FQGNSA in the germline V gene. The ends lost 5 bases at V and 4 bases at J; junction bases unmatched: 14. The length of the CDR3 is 17 residues. Investigators spread the genomic DNA of each subset evenly over several immunoSEQ plates. Using immunoSEQ multiplex PCR, the repertoire was profiled, and TCRdb retains in-frame clones only, with some absent. Altogether around 2.5 million clones are present, under 95% being singletons, with the ten largest covering around 0.4%. As to this clone: What it binds is unknown.

The donors were adults (healthy and HIV-negative) with no recent acute infections or vaccinations. The genes are TRBV7-2 and TRBJ2-5, with 9 nucleotides matching TRBD2. This clonotype originated in a man between 18 and 29 years old in good health. Some clones in this sample may be carry-over from other donors' samples. Material: naive CD4+ T cells from PBMCs. Subset reported: CD45RA+ positively selected. CDR3 amino acids: CASSRRRREGIVETQYF. Written as DNA, the CDR3 is TGTGCCAGCAGCCGACGTCGGCGGGAGGGGATCGTAGAGACCCAGTACTTC.